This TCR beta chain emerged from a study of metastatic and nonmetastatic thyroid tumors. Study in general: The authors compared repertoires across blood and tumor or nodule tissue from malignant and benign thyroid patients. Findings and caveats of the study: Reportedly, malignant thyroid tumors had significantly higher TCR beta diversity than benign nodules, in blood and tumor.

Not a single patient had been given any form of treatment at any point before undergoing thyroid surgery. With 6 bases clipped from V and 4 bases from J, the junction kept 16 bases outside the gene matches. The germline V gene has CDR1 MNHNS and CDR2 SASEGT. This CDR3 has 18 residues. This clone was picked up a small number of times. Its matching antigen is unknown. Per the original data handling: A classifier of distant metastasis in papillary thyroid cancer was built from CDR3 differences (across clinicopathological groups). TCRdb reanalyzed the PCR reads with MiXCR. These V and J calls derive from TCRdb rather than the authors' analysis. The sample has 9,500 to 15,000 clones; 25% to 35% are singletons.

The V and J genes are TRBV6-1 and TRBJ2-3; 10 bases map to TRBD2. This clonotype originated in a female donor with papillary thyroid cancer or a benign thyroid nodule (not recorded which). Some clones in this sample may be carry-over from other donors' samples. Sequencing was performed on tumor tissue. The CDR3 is CASRQDLGLAGEPDTQYF. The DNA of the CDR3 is TGTGCCAGCAGACAAGATCTGGGGCTAGCGGGAGAGCCAGATACGCAGTATTTT.